A selection of T cell receptor beta chains follows, all from one sample in a study of blood T cell repertoires in COVID-19. The data were produced by immunoSEQ multiplex PCR, yet TCRdb's version contains in-frame clones alone and is incomplete. The repertoire has over 50,000 clones, less than 90% of them found once; the top ten carry about 16%. The sequenced sample was peripheral blood. These TCRs come from a man in his fifties or sixties with COVID-19, enrolled during active disease. The CDR3 runs from the conserved cysteine through the conserved F or W. A D gene is named only where the DNA matches it firmly. Only part of the rows carry a size: once, few, many, or a class if the clone is expanded.

TRBJ2-7	-	TRBV6-5	-	TGTGCCAGCAGACGCCCCGGGTCCGGGTCCTACGAGCAGTACTTC	CASRRPGSGSYEQYF
TRBJ2-2	-	TRBV6-4	once	TGTGCCAGCAGTGACCAAGGGGGGAACACCGGGGAGCTGTTTTTT	CASSDQGGNTGELFF
TRBJ2-7	-	TRBV6-5	-	TGTGCCAGCAGGCGAGTACGCGGCGCCTACGAGCAGTACTTC	CASRRVRGAYEQYF
TRBJ1-4	-	TRBV4-1	-	TGCGCCAGCAGCCAAAACCCAGCGGGGTTAGAGGAAAAACTGTTTTTT	CASSQNPAGLEEKLFF
TRBJ2-5	-	TRBV28	-	TGTGCCAGCAGTTTGGAGTACAACCCCACCCAGTACTTC	CASSLEYNPTQYF
TRBJ1-5	-	TRBV7-2	once	TGTGCCAGCAGCGTATCGTATCAGCCCCAGCATTTT	CASSVSYQPQHF
TRBJ1-5	-	TRBV6-5	-	TGTGCCAGCAGTTCGGGGAGGGCTCCCAATCAGCCCCAGCATTTT	CASSSGRAPNQPQHF
TRBJ1-3	TRBD1	TRBV28	few	TGTGCCAGCCTACATGGCGGGACAGGGGGAAACACCATATATTTT	CASLHGGTGGNTIYF
TRBJ2-3	-	TRBV6-5	-	TGTGCCAGCAGATCGACAGGCCCAGATACGCAGTATTTT	CASRSTGPDTQYF
TRBJ2-3	-	TRBV10-1	-	TGCGCCAGCAGTCGGGATCTCACAGATACGCAGTATTTT	CASSRDLTDTQYF
TRBJ2-3	TRBD2	TRBV28	-	TGTGCCAGCAGTTCTGCCGGGGGGGCGCTAAGCACAGATACGCAGTATTTT	CASSSAGGALSTDTQYF
TRBJ2-7	-	TRBV6-5	-	TGTGCCAGCCAAAACCCGGGGGTTAGTTCCTACGAGCAGTACTTC	CASQNPGVSSYEQYF
TRBJ1-5	TRBD1	TRBV24-1	-	TGTGCCACCGCAGTTGGGGGGCAGGGGGGACAGCCCCAGCATTTT	CATAVGGQGGQPQHF
TRBJ2-7	-	TRBV9	once	TGTGCCAGCAGCCCAAGGACAGAACTCTCCTACGAGCAGTACTTC	CASSPRTELSYEQYF
TRBJ2-3	-	TRBV5-1	-	TGCGCCAGCACCTCAAGCGGCCATACGCAGTATTTT	CASTSSGHTQYF
TRBJ2-3	TRBD2	TRBV29-1	-	TGCAGCGTTGAGACCTCTAGCGGCCTCTCCTATACGCAGTATTTT	CSVETSSGLSYTQYF
TRBJ1-5	TRBD1	TRBV19	-	TGTGCCAGTAGCCTCGAGACAGGGAGCAATCAGCCCCAGCATTTT	CASSLETGSNQPQHF
TRBJ2-5	-	TRBV19	-	TGTGCCAGTAGATCAGCGGGTAAAACGGACCAGTACTTC	CASRSAGKTDQYF
TRBJ1-2	-	TRBV11-2	few	TGTGCCAGCAGCTCTTACTTCTCCGGCTACACCTTC	CASSSYFSGYTF
TRBJ2-1	TRBD2	TRBV6-1	-	TGTGCCAGCAGTGATATGACTAGCGGGAGCGCTGAGCAGTTCTTC	CASSDMTSGSAEQFF
TRBJ1-2	-	TRBV2	-	TGTGCCAGCAGTGTTGAGAGGCAACCGAATGGCTACACCTTC	CASSVERQPNGYTF
TRBJ2-1	-	TRBV5-4	-	TGTGCCAGCAGCTCCTCGGGGCAGGGGTCATACAATGAGCAGTTCTTC	CASSSSGQGSYNEQFF
TRBJ1-2	TRBD1	TRBV24-1	-	TGTGCCACCAAAGGGACAGGGGAGTACTATGGCTACACCTTC	CATKGTGEYYGYTF
TRBJ2-7	-	TRBV28	few	TGTGCCAGCAAGGGACACCGCACCTACGAGCAGTACTTC	CASKGHRTYEQYF
TRBJ2-1	-	TRBV1	-	TGCACCAGCAGCCAAAGGACTAGCGGGGGCCCAACCGACAATGAGCAGTTCTTC	CTSSQRTSGGPTDNEQFF
TRBJ2-3	-	TRBV29-1	-	TGCAGCGTCGTTAGAGGTAGCGGAGATACGCAGTATTTT	CSVVRGSGDTQYF
TRBJ2-1	TRBD1	TRBV27	-	TGTGCCACCTCCTTTACAGGGGGTGAATTTAATGAGCAGTTCTTC	CATSFTGGEFNEQFF
TRBJ1-6	-	TRBV6-5	-	TGTGCCAGCAGTTACTCCTTTTCAGGGAATAATTCACCCCTCCACTTT	CASSYSFSGNNSPLHF
TRBJ2-7	TRBD2	TRBV2	-	TGTGCCAGCAATTCAGCGGGAGGGGCTATGGAGCAGTACTTC	CASNSAGGAMEQYF
TRBJ2-1	-	TRBV28	-	TGTGCCAGCCGCAGAGGTGGGACAAGCTCCTACAATGAGCAGTTCTTC	CASRRGGTSSYNEQFF
TRBJ1-1	-	TRBV11-3	-	TGTGCCAGCAGCTTCGAGGGGAACACTGAAGCTTTCTTT	CASSFEGNTEAFF
TRBJ1-5	TRBD1	TRBV2	-	TGTGCCAGCAGTCCCGGGACAGGAGGGGGGCAGCCCCAGCATTTT	CASSPGTGGGQPQHF
TRBJ1-4	-	TRBV6-1	once	TGTGCCAGCAGTGAAGGTAGAACCCCGATGTGGGAAAAACTGTTTTTT	CASSEGRTPMWEKLFF
TRBJ2-1	-	TRBV10-3	-	TGTGCCATCAGACTGGAGTCCTACAATGAGCAGTTCTTC	CAIRLESYNEQFF
TRBJ1-1	TRBD1	TRBV7-3	-	TGTGCCAGCAGCACGCAGGGGGCGACTGAAGCTTTCTTT	CASSTQGATEAFF
TRBJ1-2	-	TRBV11-2	-	TGTGCCAGCAGCTTAGTGGCCGGGTATGGCTACACCTTC	CASSLVAGYGYTF
TRBJ2-7	TRBD2	TRBV30	-	TGTGCCTGGGAAACAGGAGCGGGACCCCCCCACGAGCAGTACTTC	CAWETGAGPPHEQYF
TRBJ2-3	TRBD2	TRBV5-6	-	TGTGCCAGCAGCCCCGGGGGGCCTAGCGGGAGGGCTACGCAGTATTTT	CASSPGGPSGRATQYF
TRBJ2-1	TRBD2	TRBV7-3	-	TGTGCCAGCAGCTCCGCCGGGACTAGCGGGTACAATGAGCAGTTCTTC	CASSSAGTSGYNEQFF
TRBJ2-5	-	TRBV5-1	-	TGCGCCAGCAGCTTGGGGACAGTACAAGAGACCCAGTACTTC	CASSLGTVQETQYF
TRBJ2-1	-	TRBV5-4	-	TGTGCCAGCAGCTTGGATGCTGGAGCCTACAATGAGCAGTTCTTC	CASSLDAGAYNEQFF
TRBJ2-5	-	TRBV25-1	few	TGTGCCAGTGGGGGGTCAGGAGAGACCCAGTACTTC	CASGGSGETQYF
TRBJ1-4	-	TRBV10-3	-	TGTGCCACCTCGGACACCTCACTAAGGCGTGAAAAACTGTTTTTT	CATSDTSLRREKLFF
TRBJ1-4	-	TRBV18	-	TGTGCCAGCTCACCAGGGCAGTTGAATGAAAAACTGTTTTTT	CASSPGQLNEKLFF
TRBJ2-5	TRBD2	TRBV19	-	TGTGCCAGTAGTTTCGGCGGGAGGTCAGGGACCCAGTACTTC	CASSFGGRSGTQYF